These 8 T cell receptor beta chains were all obtained from the same sample, sequenced in a study of blood T cells in healthy people across ages. Primers used in a second PCR of roughly 6 to 11 cycles were a sample-barcoded 5' primer and a J-beta primer mix. TCRdb itself ran the 5' RACE reads through MiXCR, one entry per CDR3 protein. Altogether fewer than 700,000 distinct CDR3 sequences are present, approximately 40% being singletons, with the ten largest covering 30%. Sequencing was performed on blood. These TCRs come from a man of 80 years or more in good health.

This clonotype was observed a few times. This chain links TRBV7-2 with TRBJ1-6; D unclear. The CDR3 has 14 residues. V lost 2 bases and J lost 10, with 12 bases in between. Germline assignment: CDR1 SGHTA and CDR2 FQGNSA. CDR3 coding DNA: TGTGCCAGCAGCTTAATGCCGAAAGGATCACCCCTCCACTTT. Amino acid sequence: CASSLMPKGSPLHF.

The chain is built from TRBV7-3 and TRBJ2-3; 12 nucleotides line up with TRBD1. Germline V gene lookup returns CDR1 SGHTA and CDR2 FQGTGA. CDR3 length equals 16 residues. The J segment lost 8 bases and the V segment lost 6 bases, leaving 12 bases of the junction unmatched. The CDR3, as DNA: TGTGCCAGCAGTTCTACCGGGACAGGGGGCTGGGGTACGCAGTATTTT. Amino acids: CASSSTGTGGWGTQYF.

Regarding this clonotype: A much larger clonotype is one base distant, so this may be a read error. The gene calls are TRBV29-1 and TRBJ1-2; D possibly corresponds to TRBD1 (5 bases). In germline, CDR1 is SQVTM, CDR2 ANQGSEA. CDR3 length: 14 residues. In nucleotides, the CDR3 is TGCAGCGTTGAAGAAGGGGCCGAGAACTATGGCCACACCTTC. Translation gives CSVEEGAENYGHTF.

This clonotype came up many times. The chain uses TRBV6-2 or TRBV6-3 and TRBJ2-3, with no clear D. The CDR3 length is 12 residues. Germline-derived CDR1 and CDR2 are MNHEY and SVGEGT. Deletions cut 4 bases from V and 4 bases from J, with 6 bases between. DNA for the CDR3: TGTGCCAGCAGTTCGTCGGCAGATACGCAGTATTTT. Its translation: CASSSSADTQYF.

The chain combines TRBV20-1 with TRBJ1-5; D is unresolved. CDR1 and CDR2 from the germline V gene are DFQATT and SNEGSKA (reference sequence). Trimming left V 3 bases short and J 1 base short, with 10 bases between. The CDR3 runs to 14 residues. CDR3 region: CSASPKYSNQPQHF. Here the CDR3 DNA reads TGCAGTGCTAGTCCTAAGTACAGCAATCAGCCCCAGCATTTT.

The V call is TRBV5-1, the J call TRBJ1-2, with 9 nucleotides matching TRBD1. The ends lost 4 bases at V and 4 bases at J; junction bases unmatched: 8. The CDR3 consists of 15 residues. Germline CDR1 is SGHRS and CDR2 is YFSETQ. The CDR3 region is CASSAEQGAGYGYTF. CDR3 coding DNA: TGCGCCAGCAGCGCGGAACAGGGGGCTGGCTATGGCTACACCTTC.

This clonotype was found a few times. V is TRBV25-1 and J is TRBJ1-1, with D tentatively TRBD1 (6 bases). V was clipped by 3 bases and J by 10 bases, with 21 bases between them. This CDR3 contains 15 residues. Germline CDR1 reads MGHDK; CDR2 reads SYGVNS. CDR3 protein: CASSDRSGVGVGAFF. CDR3 DNA sequence: TGTGCCAGCAGTGACAGATCAGGGGTCGGGGTAGGAGCTTTCTTT.

The chain uses TRBV6-2 or TRBV6-3 and TRBJ2-1, with TRBD2 as a possible D gene (6 bases). This CDR3 is built from 17 residues. Trimming cost V 0 bases and J 0 bases, with 12 bases left between them. The germline gives CDR1 MNHEY, CDR2 SVGEGT. The DNA of the CDR3 is TGTGCCAGCAGTTACTCCGAGCGGGTGAGCTCCTACAATGAGCAGTTCTTC. Translation: CASSYSERVSSYNEQFF.